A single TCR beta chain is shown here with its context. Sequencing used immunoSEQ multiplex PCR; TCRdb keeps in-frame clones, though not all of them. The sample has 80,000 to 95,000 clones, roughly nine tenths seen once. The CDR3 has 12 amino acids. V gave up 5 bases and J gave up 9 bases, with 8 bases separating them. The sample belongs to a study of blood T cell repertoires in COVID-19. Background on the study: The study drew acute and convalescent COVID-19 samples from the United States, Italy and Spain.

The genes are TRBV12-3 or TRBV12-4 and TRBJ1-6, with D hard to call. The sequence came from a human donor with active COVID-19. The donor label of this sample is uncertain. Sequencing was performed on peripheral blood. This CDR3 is CASSIRLSPLHF. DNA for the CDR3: TGTGCCAGCAGTATCAGGCTTTCACCCCTCCACTTT.